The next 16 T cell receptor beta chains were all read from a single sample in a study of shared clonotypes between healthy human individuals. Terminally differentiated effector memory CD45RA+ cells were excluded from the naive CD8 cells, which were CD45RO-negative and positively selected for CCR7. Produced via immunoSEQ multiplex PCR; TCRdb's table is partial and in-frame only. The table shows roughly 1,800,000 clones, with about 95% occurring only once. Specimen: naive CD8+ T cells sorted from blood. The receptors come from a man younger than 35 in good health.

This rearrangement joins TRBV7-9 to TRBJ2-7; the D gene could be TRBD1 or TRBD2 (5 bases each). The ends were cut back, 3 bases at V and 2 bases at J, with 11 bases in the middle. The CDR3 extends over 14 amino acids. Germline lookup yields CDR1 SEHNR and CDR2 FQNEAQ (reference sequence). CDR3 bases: TGTGCCAGCAGCTTTCATTGGGACGCCTACGAGCAGTACTTC. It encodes CASSFHWDAYEQYF.

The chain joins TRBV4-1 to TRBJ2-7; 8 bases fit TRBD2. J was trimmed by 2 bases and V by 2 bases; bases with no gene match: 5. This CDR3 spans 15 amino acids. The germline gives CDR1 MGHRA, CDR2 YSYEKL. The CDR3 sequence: CASSQSDGGAYEQYF. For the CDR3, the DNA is TGCGCCAGCAGCCAATCTGACGGGGGGGCCTACGAGCAGTACTTC.

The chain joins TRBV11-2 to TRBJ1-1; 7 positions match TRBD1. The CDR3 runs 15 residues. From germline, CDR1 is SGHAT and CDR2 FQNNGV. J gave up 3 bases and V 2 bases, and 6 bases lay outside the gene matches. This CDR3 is CASSLTGVSDTEAFF. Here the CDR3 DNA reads TGTGCCAGCAGCTTAACAGGGGTATCCGACACTGAAGCTTTCTTT.

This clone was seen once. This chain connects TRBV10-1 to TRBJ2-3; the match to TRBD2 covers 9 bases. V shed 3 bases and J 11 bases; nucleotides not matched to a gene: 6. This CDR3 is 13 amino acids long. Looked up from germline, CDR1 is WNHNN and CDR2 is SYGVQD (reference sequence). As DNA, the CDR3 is TGCGCCAGCAGTGACTCTAGCGGGATAGAGCAGTATTTT. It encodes CASSDSSGIEQYF.

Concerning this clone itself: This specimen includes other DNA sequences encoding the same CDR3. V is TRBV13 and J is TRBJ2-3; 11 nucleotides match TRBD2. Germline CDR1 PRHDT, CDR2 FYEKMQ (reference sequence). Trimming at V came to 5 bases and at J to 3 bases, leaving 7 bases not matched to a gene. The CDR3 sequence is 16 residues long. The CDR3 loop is CASSPLAGGPTDTQYF. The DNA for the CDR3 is TGTGCCAGCAGCCCCTTAGCGGGGGGGCCAACAGATACGCAGTATTTT.

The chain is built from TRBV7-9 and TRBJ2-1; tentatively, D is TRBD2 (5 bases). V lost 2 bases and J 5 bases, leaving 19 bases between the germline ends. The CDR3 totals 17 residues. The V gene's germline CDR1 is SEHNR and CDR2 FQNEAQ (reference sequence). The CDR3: CASSLRRGSLPDNEQFF. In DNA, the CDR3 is TGTGCCAGCAGCTTACGGCGCGGGTCCCTTCCCGACAATGAGCAGTTCTTC.

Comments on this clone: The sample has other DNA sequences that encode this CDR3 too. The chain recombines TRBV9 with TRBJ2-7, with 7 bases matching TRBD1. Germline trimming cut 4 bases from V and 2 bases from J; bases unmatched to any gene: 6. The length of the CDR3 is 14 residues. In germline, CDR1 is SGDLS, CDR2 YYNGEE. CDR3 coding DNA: TGTGCCAGCAGCCCCCGACAGGGAACCTACGAGCAGTACTTC. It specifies CASSPRQGTYEQYF.

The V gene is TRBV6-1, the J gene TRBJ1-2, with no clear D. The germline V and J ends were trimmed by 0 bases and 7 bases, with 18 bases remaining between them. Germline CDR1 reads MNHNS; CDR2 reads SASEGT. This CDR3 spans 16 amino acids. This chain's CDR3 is CASSEASGQERGGYTF. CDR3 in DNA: TGTGCCAGCAGTGAAGCGTCCGGGCAGGAGAGAGGTGGCTACACCTTC.

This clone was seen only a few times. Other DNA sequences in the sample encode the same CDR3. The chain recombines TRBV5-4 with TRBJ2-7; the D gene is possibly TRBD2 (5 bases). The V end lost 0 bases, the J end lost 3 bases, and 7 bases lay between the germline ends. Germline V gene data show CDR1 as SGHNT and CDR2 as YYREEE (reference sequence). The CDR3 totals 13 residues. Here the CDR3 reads CASSLGGNYEQYF. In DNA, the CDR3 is TGTGCCAGCAGCTTGGGAGGGAACTACGAGCAGTACTTC.

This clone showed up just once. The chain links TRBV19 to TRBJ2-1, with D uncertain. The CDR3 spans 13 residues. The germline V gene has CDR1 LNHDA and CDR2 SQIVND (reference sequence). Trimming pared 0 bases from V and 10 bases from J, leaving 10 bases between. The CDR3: CASSIDFGQEQFF. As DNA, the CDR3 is TGTGCCAGTAGTATAGATTTCGGCCAGGAGCAGTTCTTC. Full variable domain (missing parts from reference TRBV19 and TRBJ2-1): DGGITQSPKYLFRKEGQNVTLSCEQNLNHDAMYWYRQDPGQGLRLIYYSQIVNDFQKGDIAEGYSVSREKKESFPLTVTSAQKNPTAFYLCASSIDFGQEQFFGPGTRLTVL.

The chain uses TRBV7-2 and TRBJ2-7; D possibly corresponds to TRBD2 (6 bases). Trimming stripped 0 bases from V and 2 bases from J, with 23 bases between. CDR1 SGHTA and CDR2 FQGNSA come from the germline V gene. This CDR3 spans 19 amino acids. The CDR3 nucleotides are TGTGCCAGCAGCTTAGCCGGCCCCTCGACTAGTGTGCGCCCCTACGAGCAGTACTTC. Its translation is CASSLAGPSTSVRPYEQYF.

DNA for the CDR3: TGTGCCAGCAGTTTTAGGGGGGCGGACAATGAGCAGTTCTTC. The encoded protein is CASSFRGADNEQFF. V gene TRBV27 combines with J gene TRBJ2-1; either TRBD1 or TRBD2 may supply D (6 bases each). The CDR3 consists of 14 residues. Looked up from germline, CDR1 is MNHEY and CDR2 is SMNVEV (reference sequence). Between the trimmed V and J ends, which lost 3 bases and 5 bases, there was a span of 11 bases.

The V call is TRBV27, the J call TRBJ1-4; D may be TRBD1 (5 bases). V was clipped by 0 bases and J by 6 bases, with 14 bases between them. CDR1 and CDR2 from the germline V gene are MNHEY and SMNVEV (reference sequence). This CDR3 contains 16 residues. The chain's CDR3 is CASSLSIRGSYEKLFF. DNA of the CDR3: TGTGCCAGCAGTTTATCGATTAGGGGTTCCTATGAAAAACTGTTTTTT.

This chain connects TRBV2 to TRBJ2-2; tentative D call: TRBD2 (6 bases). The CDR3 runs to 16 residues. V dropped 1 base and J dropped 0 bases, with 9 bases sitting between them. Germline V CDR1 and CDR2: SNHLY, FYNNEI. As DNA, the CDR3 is TGTGCCAGCAGTGAAGGGGGGGAATCGAACACCGGGGAGCTGTTTTTT. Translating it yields CASSEGGESNTGELFF. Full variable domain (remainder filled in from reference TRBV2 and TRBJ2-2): EPEVTQTPSHQVTQMGQEVILRCVPISNHLYFYWYRQILGQKVEFLVSFYNNEISEKSEIFDDQFSVERPDGSNFTLKIRSTKLEDSAMYFCASSEGGESNTGELFFGEGSRLTVL.

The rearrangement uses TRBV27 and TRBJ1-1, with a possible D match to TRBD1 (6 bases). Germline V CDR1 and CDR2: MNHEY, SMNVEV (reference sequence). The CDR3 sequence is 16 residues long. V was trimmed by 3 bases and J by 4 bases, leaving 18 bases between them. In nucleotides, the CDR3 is TGTGCCAGCAGTTTGGGCCCAGGGGCCGCAGGCACTGAAGCTTTCTTT. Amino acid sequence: CASSLGPGAAGTEAFF.

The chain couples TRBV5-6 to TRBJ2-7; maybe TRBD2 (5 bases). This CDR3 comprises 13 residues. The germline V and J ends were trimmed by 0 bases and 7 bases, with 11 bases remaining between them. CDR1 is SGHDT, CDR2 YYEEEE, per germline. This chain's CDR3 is CASSLVIPGEQYF. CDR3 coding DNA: TGTGCCAGCAGCTTGGTGATTCCGGGAGAGCAGTACTTC. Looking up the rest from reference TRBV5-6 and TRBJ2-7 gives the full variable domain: DAGVTQSPTHLIKTRGQQVTLRCSPKSGHDTVSWYQQALGQGPQFIFQYYEEEERQRGNFPDRFSGHQFPNYSSELNVNALLLGDSALYLCASSLVIPGEQYFGPGTRLTVT.